This passage covers 8 T cell receptor beta chains from one sample sequenced in a study of blood T cells in healthy people across ages. Through a sample-barcoded 5' primer and a J-beta primer mix, a second PCR was run for roughly 6 to 12 cycles. A single record per CDR3 protein comes from TCRdb applying MiXCR to the 5' RACE reads. The sample shows around 1,800,000 distinct CDR3 sequences, approximately 39% of them seen only once. Input material: blood. The receptors come from a human donor in good health.

The J gene is TRBJ1-2, the V gene TRBV18, with 9 bases identical to TRBD1. Germline-derived CDR1 and CDR2 are KGHSH and LQKENI. The V segment lost 3 bases and the J segment 3 bases; nucleotides outside the gene matches: 5. The CDR3 extends over 15 amino acids. The CDR3 DNA is TGTGCCAGCTCACCGGGACAGGGAAGGGACTATGGCTACACCTTC. Its protein product is CASSPGQGRDYGYTF.

The chain is built from TRBV15 and TRBJ2-7, with unresolved D. Germline V lookup: CDR1 LNHNV, CDR2 YYDKDF (reference sequence). The CDR3 covers 14 residues. Trimming cost V 0 bases and J 3 bases, with 9 bases left between them. CDR3 sequence: CATSREARSYEQYF. CDR3 bases: TGTGCCACCAGCAGAGAAGCCAGGAGCTACGAGCAGTACTTC.

This clonotype was seen a single time. The V call is TRBV29-1, the J call TRBJ1-1; D remains unclear. V was trimmed by 6 bases and J by 1 base, leaving 12 bases between them. Germline V gives CDR1 SQVTM, CDR2 ANQGSEA. The CDR3 has 13 residues. CDR3 residues: CSVEINGNTEAFF. In DNA, the CDR3 is TGCAGCGTCGAAATTAATGGGAACACTGAAGCTTTCTTT.

This clonotype occurred a few times. One end of the junction fails to match germline, which may point to a read error. This chain joins TRBV24-1 and TRBJ2-1; 8 nucleotides align to TRBD1. The CDR3 totals 15 residues. Germline V gene data show CDR1 as KGHDR and CDR2 as SFDVKD. CDR3 protein: CTTSNTGGSYNEQFF. CDR3 nucleotide sequence: TGTACCACCAGCAACACAGGGGGCTCCTACAATGAGCAGTTCTTC.

J is TRBJ2-4 and V is TRBV3-1; the D call may be TRBD1 or TRBD2 (7 bases each). This CDR3 region has 16 residues. V lost 3 bases and J 13 bases, leaving 25 bases between the germline ends. Germline V CDR1 and CDR2: LGHDT, YNNKEL (reference sequence). CDR3 nucleotide sequence: TGTGCCAGCAGCCAGGGGCCAGGGAGGGGGCACAATGAGCAGTACTTC. Translating it yields CASSQGPGRGHNEQYF.

This clonotype was counted at least ten times. This sequence joins TRBV12-3 or TRBV12-4 and TRBJ2-5, with 12 bases fitting TRBD2. The ends lost 4 bases at V and 4 bases at J; junction bases unmatched: 1. The CDR3 sequence is 14 residues long. CDR3 nucleotide sequence: TGTGCCAGCAGTTGGGGACTAGCGGGAGAGACCCAGTACTTC. Amino acids: CASSWGLAGETQYF.

The chain carries TRBV2 and TRBJ2-7; D is undetermined. CDR1 is SNHLY and CDR2 is FYNNEI in the germline V gene. The CDR3 length is 15 residues. The V end lost 8 bases, the J end lost 7 bases, and 24 bases lay between the germline ends. The CDR3 spells CASLELYPNTEEQYF. The DNA for the CDR3 is TGTGCCAGCTTGGAGTTGTATCCCAATACTGAGGAGCAGTACTTC. Using reference TRBV2 and TRBJ2-7 for the parts outside the CDR3, the full variable domain is EPEVTQTPSHQVTQMGQEVILRCVPISNHLYFYWYRQILGQKVEFLVSFYNNEISEKSEIFDDQFSVERPDGSNFTLKIRSTKLEDSAMYFCASLELYPNTEEQYFGPGTRLTVT.

The CDR3 DNA sequence: TGCAGTGCTAGTTTGTCCGGGGTTACCACAGATACGCAGTATTTT. Translation gives CSASLSGVTTDTQYF. V usage is TRBV20-1 and J usage is TRBJ2-3; perhaps TRBD2 as D (5 bases). V was pared by 3 bases and J by 2 bases, with 15 bases between. The CDR3 loop spans 15 amino acids. The germline CDR1 and CDR2 sequences are DFQATT and SNEGSKA (reference sequence).